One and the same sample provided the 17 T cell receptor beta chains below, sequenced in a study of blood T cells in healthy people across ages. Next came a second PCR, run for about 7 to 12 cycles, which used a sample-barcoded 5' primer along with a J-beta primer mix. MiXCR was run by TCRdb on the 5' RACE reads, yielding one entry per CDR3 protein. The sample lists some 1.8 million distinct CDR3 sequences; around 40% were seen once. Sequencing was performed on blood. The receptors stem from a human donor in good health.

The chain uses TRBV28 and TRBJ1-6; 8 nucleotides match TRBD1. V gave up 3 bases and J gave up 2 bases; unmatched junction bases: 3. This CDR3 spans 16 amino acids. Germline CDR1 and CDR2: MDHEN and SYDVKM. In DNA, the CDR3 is TGTGCCAGCAGTTTTCAGGGGGCGACCTATAATTCACCCCTCCACTTT. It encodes CASSFQGATYNSPLHF. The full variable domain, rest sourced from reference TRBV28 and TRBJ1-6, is DVKVTQSSRYLVKRTGEKVFLECVQDMDHENMFWYRQDPGLGLRLIYFSYDVKMKEKGDIPEGYSVSREKKERFSLILESASTNQTSMYLCASSFQGATYNSPLHFGNGTRLTVT.

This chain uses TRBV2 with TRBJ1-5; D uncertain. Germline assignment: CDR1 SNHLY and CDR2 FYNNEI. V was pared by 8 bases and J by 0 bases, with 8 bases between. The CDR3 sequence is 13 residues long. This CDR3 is CASGHVSNQPQHF. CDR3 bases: TGTGCCAGCGGGCACGTTAGCAATCAGCCCCAGCATTTT.

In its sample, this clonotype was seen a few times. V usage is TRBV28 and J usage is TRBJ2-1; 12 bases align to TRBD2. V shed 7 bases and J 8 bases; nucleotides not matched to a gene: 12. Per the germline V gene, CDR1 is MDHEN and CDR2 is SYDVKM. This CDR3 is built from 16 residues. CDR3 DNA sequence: TGTGCCAGCACCGCCCCTTGGACTAGCGGGGAGGATGAGCAGTTCTTC. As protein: CASTAPWTSGEDEQFF.

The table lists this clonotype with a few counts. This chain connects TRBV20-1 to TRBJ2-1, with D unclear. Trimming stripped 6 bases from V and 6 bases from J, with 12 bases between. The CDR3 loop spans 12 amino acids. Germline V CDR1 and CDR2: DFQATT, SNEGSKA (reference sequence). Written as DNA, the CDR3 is TGCAGTGCCTTAAGTAGGGTCAATGAGCAGTTCTTC. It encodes CSALSRVNEQFF.

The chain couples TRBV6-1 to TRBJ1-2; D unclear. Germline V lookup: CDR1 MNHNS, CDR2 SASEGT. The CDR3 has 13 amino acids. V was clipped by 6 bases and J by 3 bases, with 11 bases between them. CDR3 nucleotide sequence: TGTGCCAGCAGACCCCAGCGGGACTATGGCTACACCTTC. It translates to CASRPQRDYGYTF.

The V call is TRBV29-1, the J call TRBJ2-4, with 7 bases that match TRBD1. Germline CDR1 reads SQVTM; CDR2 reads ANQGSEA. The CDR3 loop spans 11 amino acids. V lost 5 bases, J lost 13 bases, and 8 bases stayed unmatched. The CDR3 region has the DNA TGCAGCGTTCGTACCGGGACAGAGCAGTACTTC. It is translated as CSVRTGTEQYF.

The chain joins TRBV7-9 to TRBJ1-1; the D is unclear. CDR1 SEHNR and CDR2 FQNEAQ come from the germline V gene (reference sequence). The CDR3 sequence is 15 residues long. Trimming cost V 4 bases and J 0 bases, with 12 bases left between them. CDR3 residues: CASSSEAELNTEAFF. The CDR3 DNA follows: TGTGCCAGCAGCTCAGAGGCCGAATTGAACACTGAAGCTTTCTTT. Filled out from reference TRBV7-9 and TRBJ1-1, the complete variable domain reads DTGVSQNPRHKITKRGQNVTFRCDPISEHNRLYWYRQTLGQGPEFLTYFQNEAQLEKSRLLSDRFSAERPKGSFSTLEIQRTEQGDSAMYLCASSSEAELNTEAFFGQGTRLTVV.

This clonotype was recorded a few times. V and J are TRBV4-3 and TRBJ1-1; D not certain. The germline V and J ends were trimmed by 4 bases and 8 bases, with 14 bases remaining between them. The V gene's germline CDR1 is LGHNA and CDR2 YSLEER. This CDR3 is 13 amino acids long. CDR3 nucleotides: TGCGCCAGCAGCCTCCGGACTGGTGAGGAAGCTTTCTTT. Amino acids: CASSLRTGEEAFF.

The CDR3 protein is CSVGTGLGTEAFF. In DNA form, the CDR3 reads TGCAGCGTAGGGACAGGGCTCGGCACTGAAGCTTTCTTT. The rearrangement links TRBV29-1 to TRBJ1-1; 9 nucleotides match TRBD1. Trimming at V came to 6 bases and at J to 4 bases, leaving 6 bases not matched to a gene. Germline V gives CDR1 SQVTM, CDR2 ANQGSEA. The length of the CDR3 is 13 residues.

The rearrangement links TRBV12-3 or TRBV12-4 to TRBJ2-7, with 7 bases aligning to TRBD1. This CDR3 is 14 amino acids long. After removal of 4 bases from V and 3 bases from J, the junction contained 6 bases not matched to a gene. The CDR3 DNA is TGTGCCAGCAGTTCCGGGACAGTTGACTACGAGCAGTACTTC. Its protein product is CASSSGTVDYEQYF.

CDR3: CASSQDGAGEYNEQFF. The CDR3 region has the DNA TGCGCCAGCAGCCAAGATGGGGCGGGGGAGTACAATGAGCAGTTCTTC. V gene TRBV4-1 combines with J gene TRBJ2-1; TRBD2 aligns across 7 bases. The CDR3 loop spans 16 amino acids. The V gene's germline CDR1 is MGHRA and CDR2 YSYEKL. Germline trimming cut 0 bases from V and 4 bases from J; bases unmatched to any gene: 6.

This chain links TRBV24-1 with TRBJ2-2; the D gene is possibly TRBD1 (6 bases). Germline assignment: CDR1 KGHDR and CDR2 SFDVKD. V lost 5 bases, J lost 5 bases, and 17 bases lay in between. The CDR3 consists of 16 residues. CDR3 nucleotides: TGTGCCACCAGTGGGCCCGGTCAGGGGATGACCGGGGAGCTGTTTTTT. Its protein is CATSGPGQGMTGELFF.

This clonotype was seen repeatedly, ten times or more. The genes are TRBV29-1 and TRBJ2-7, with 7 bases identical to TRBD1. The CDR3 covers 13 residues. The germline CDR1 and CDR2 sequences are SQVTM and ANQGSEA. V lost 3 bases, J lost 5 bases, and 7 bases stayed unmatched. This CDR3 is CSVDESQGDEQYF. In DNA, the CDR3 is TGCAGCGTTGATGAGTCCCAGGGGGACGAGCAGTACTTC.

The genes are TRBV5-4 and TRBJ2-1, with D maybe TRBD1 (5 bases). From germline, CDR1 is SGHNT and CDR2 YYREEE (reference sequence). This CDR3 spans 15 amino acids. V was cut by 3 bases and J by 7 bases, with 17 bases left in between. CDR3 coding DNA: TGTGCCAGCAGCTCCCTCCAGGGCCCGTCGAATGAGCAGTTCTTC. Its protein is CASSSLQGPSNEQFF.

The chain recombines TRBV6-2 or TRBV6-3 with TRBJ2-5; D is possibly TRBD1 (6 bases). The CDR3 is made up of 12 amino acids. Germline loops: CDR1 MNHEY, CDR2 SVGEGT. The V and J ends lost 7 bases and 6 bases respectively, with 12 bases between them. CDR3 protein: CASKAQGQTQYF. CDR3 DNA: TGTGCCAGCAAAGCACAGGGCCAGACCCAGTACTTC.

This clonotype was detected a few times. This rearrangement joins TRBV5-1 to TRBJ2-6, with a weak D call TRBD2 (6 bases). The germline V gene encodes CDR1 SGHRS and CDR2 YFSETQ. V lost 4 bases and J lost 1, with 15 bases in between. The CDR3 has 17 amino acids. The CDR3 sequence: CASSIGSLASGANVLTF. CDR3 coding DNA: TGCGCCAGCAGCATAGGCTCCCTAGCGTCTGGGGCCAACGTCCTGACTTTC.

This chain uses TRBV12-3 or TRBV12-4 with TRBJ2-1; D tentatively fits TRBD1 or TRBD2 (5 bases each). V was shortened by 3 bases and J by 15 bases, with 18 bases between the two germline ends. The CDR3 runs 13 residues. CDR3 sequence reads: CASSFRKETRGFF. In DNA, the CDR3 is TGTGCCAGCAGTTTTAGGAAGGAAACTAGGGGGTTCTTC.